These 27 T cell receptor beta chains were sequenced from one sample in a study of Ad26.COV2.S vaccination and SARS-CoV-2 variants. Treatment noted: 15 to 20 received Ad26.COV2.S at low or high dose, single or two shots; about 5 received placebo; per-sample allocation not given. All samples were drawn on day 63, counting from the first vaccine or placebo injection. The method was immunoSEQ multiplex PCR; TCRdb's version includes in-frame clones alone and lacks a portion of them. The data contain 350,000 to 550,000 clones, 75% to 90% of them seen just once; the ten biggest clones take up approximately 2.5%. This specimen consisted of peripheral blood, obtained in a trial of Ad26.COV2.S vaccine versus placebo. Receptors originate from a person aged 18-60 years who received the Ad26.COV2.S COVID-19 vaccine or a placebo.

This rearrangement joins TRBV18 to TRBJ2-3; perhaps D is TRBD1 or TRBD2 (6 bases each). Per germline, CDR1 KGHSH and CDR2 LQKENI. V lost 4 bases to trimming and J lost 6 bases, with 17 bases between them. This CDR3 has 15 amino acids. CDR3 amino acids: CASSLAAGAADTQYF. The CDR3 DNA reads TGTGCCAGCTCACTAGCGGCAGGGGCGGCCGATACGCAGTATTTT.

This clone occurred once. The chain is built from TRBV5-1 and TRBJ1-2; no reliable D call. Germline-derived CDR1 and CDR2 are SGHRS and YFSETQ. CDR3 size: 18 residues. Trimming removed 0 bases at V and 2 bases at J, with 20 bases between. The CDR3 here is CASSLAGGRQLINYGYTF. The CDR3 bases are TGCGCCAGCAGCTTGGCGGGTGGCCGCCAGCTGATAAACTATGGCTACACCTTC.

This clone was seen only once. The V and J genes are TRBV7-9 and TRBJ1-2; TRBD1 agrees at 9 bases. There are 15 residues in the CDR3. The J segment lost 5 bases and the V segment lost 5 bases, leaving 9 bases of the junction unmatched. CDR1 is SEHNR, CDR2 FQNEAQ, per germline (reference sequence). As DNA, the CDR3 is TGTGCCAGCAGCCGGGACAGGGATCCCCCATATGGCTACACCTTC. The encoded protein is CASSRDRDPPYGYTF.

This CDR3 reads CASSPGTPGLGYGYTF. The CDR3 coding sequence is TGTGCCAGCAGCCCCGGGACACCGGGCCTGGGATATGGCTACACCTTC. V and J are TRBV3-1 (or the pseudogene TRBV3-2) and TRBJ1-2, with D maybe TRBD1 (6 bases). Germline CDR1 is LGHDT and CDR2 is YNNKEL (reference sequence). CDR3 length: 16 amino acids. V lost 4 bases to trimming and J lost 5 bases, with 20 bases between them.

The chain links TRBV10-3 to TRBJ1-6; TRBD1 matches 7 bases. CDR3 size: 16 residues. Germline V gives CDR1 ENHRY, CDR2 SYGVKD. V lost 3 bases and J lost 7; bases outside the gene matches: 9. Here the CDR3 reads CAISEAPTGTNSPLHF. The CDR3, as DNA: TGTGCCATCAGTGAAGCCCCGACAGGGACCAATTCACCCCTCCACTTT.

A single count supports this clone. This chain uses TRBV27 with TRBJ1-1, with D hard to call. Between the trimmed V and J ends, which lost 5 bases and 1 base, there was a span of 8 bases. This CDR3 has 13 amino acids. CDR1 is MNHEY and CDR2 is SMNVEV in the germline V gene (reference sequence). The CDR3 bases are TGTGCCAGCAGTCCCCGCCGGAACACTGAAGCTTTCTTT. It codes for CASSPRRNTEAFF.

This chain links TRBV18 with TRBJ1-1; D unresolved. The CDR3 extends over 12 amino acids. Trimming took off 6 bases at V and 2 bases at J, with 7 bases between the two ends. Germline V lookup: CDR1 KGHSH, CDR2 LQKENI. Here the CDR3 DNA reads TGTGCCAGCTCTGGTTATAACACTGAAGCTTTCTTT. Protein product: CASSGYNTEAFF. The variable domain in full, completed from reference TRBV18 and TRBJ1-1, reads NAGVMQNPRHLVRRRGQEARLRCSPMKGHSHVYWYRQLPEEGLKFMVYLQKENIIDESGMPKERFSAEFPKEGPSILRIQQVVRGDSAAYFCASSGYNTEAFFGQGTRLTVV.

The chain carries TRBV7-8 and TRBJ1-1, with D maybe TRBD1 (5 bases). The CDR3 totals 16 residues. The V end was cut by 4 bases, the J end by 5 bases, with 20 bases between. Germline V lookup: CDR1 SGHVS, CDR2 FQNEAQ. CDR3 protein: CASSYRGALGLTEAFF. The CDR3 bases are TGTGCCAGCAGCTACCGAGGGGCCCTGGGTTTAACTGAAGCTTTCTTT.

The rearrangement joins TRBV7-6 to TRBJ2-1; TRBD2 matches 9 bases. Trimming at V came to 5 bases and at J to 9 bases, leaving 14 bases not matched to a gene. The V gene's germline CDR1 is SGHVS and CDR2 FNYEAQ. The CDR3 runs to 16 residues. The CDR3 reads CASSPTTLRGGGEQFF. DNA of the CDR3: TGTGCCAGCAGCCCGACGACGTTGCGGGGGGGAGGTGAGCAGTTCTTC. Drawing the rest from reference TRBV7-6 and TRBJ2-1, the complete variable domain is GAGVSQSPRYKVTKRGQDVALRCDPISGHVSLYWYRQALGQGPEFLTYFNYEAQQDKSGLPNDRFSAERPEGSISTLTIQRTEQRDSAMYRCASSPTTLRGGGEQFFGPGTRLTVL.

V is TRBV6-4 and J is TRBJ2-7; D is ambiguous. The CDR3 extends over 11 amino acids. Trimming shortened V by 0 bases and J by 4 bases, and 1 base separated the two germline ends. The germline V gene has CDR1 MRHNA and CDR2 SNTAGT. This CDR3 is CASSDSYEQYV. Here the CDR3 DNA reads TGTGCCAGCAGTGACTCTTACGAGCAGTACGTC.

This clone came up a few times. One end of the junction is discordant with germline, which a read error may explain. The chain employs TRBV7-9 and TRBJ2-1; 9 bases match TRBD2. The CDR3 totals 16 residues. Germline CDR1 SEHNR, CDR2 FQNEAQ (reference sequence). The CDR3 DNA follows: TGTGCCAGCACCTTAGGGGTAGCGGGAGCCGACGGTGAGCAGTTCTTC. Amino acids: CASTLGVAGADGEQFF.

V usage is TRBV24-1 and J usage is TRBJ2-1; 11 positions agree with TRBD2. V lost 1 base to trimming and J lost 9 bases; unmatched junction nucleotides: 4. This CDR3 is 15 amino acids long. Germline CDR1 reads KGHDR; CDR2 reads SFDVKD. CDR3 nucleotide sequence: TGTGCCACCAGTGATTTTAGCGGGGGGGCTTTTGAGCAGTTCTTC. This sequence encodes CATSDFSGGAFEQFF.

The chain is built from TRBV9 and TRBJ1-3; weak D call: TRBD1 (5 bases). The CDR3 loop spans 14 amino acids. Germline lookup yields CDR1 SGDLS and CDR2 YYNGEE. V lost 2 bases, J lost 3 bases, and 9 bases lay in between. This chain's CDR3 is CASSVSRDGNTIYF. CDR3 DNA sequence: TGTGCCAGCAGCGTCTCCAGGGATGGAAACACCATATATTTT. The full variable domain, in which reference TRBV9 and TRBJ1-3 provide the parts outside the CDR3, is DSGVTQTPKHLITATGQRVTLRCSPRSGDLSVYWYQQSLDQGLQFLIQYYNGEERAKGNILERFSAQQFPDLHSELNLSSLELGDSALYFCASSVSRDGNTIYFGEGSWLTVV.

The V call is TRBV7-6, the J call TRBJ2-3, with D perhaps TRBD2 (6 bases). Germline CDR1 reads SGHVS; CDR2 reads FNYEAQ. Deletions cut 0 bases from V and 0 bases from J, with 13 bases between. This CDR3 region has 17 residues. CDR3 coding DNA: TGTGCCAGCAGCTTAGCGTTTATCGGGACTAGCACAGATACGCAGTATTTT. Its protein is CASSLAFIGTSTDTQYF.

The chain employs TRBV6-6 and TRBJ2-5; D perhaps matches TRBD1 (6 bases). CDR3 size: 16 residues. V was clipped by 4 bases and J by 4 bases, with 19 bases between them. CDR1 and CDR2 (germline): MNHNY, SVGAGI (reference sequence). This CDR3 is CASSSPRNTGIETQYF. CDR3 DNA: TGTGCCAGCAGTTCTCCACGAAACACAGGGATAGAGACCCAGTACTTC.

V is TRBV19 and J is TRBJ1-1, with D perhaps TRBD1 (6 bases). Trimming removed 7 bases from V and 5 bases from J, with 14 bases in between. Germline CDR1 is LNHDA and CDR2 is SQIVND (reference sequence). The CDR3 is 13 residues long. CDR3 protein: CASIFQGGTEAFF. Written as DNA, the CDR3 is TGTGCCAGTATCTTTCAAGGGGGGACTGAAGCTTTCTTT.

The V and J genes are TRBV10-3 and TRBJ1-2, with 8 nucleotides matching TRBD1. The CDR3 sequence is 14 residues long. Germline CDR1 reads ENHRY; CDR2 reads SYGVKD. V dropped 4 bases and J dropped 5; count of bases not matched to a gene: 6. In DNA, the CDR3 is TGTGCCATCAGTGTAGAGACAGGGGTTTATGGCTACACCTTC. Translated: CAISVETGVYGYTF.

In this sample, this clone turned up once. The V and J genes are TRBV7-6 and TRBJ1-2; 8 positions agree with TRBD1. The CDR3 is made up of 16 amino acids. After removal of 2 bases from V and 7 bases from J, the junction contained 12 bases not matched to a gene. Looked up from germline, CDR1 is SGHVS and CDR2 is FNYEAQ. CDR3 DNA sequence: TGTGCCAGCAGCTTAACCGACAGGGGAAGGGACCTTGGCTACACCTTC. Amino acid sequence: CASSLTDRGRDLGYTF.

The gene calls are TRBV19 and TRBJ2-7; TRBD1 aligns across 8 bases. Germline CDR1 is LNHDA and CDR2 is SQIVND (reference sequence). CDR3 length: 14 residues. The ends lost 6 bases at V and 5 bases at J; junction bases unmatched: 9. CDR3 bases: TGTGCCAGTAGGCCAGGGGGCGTACCCCACGAGCAGTACTTC. Translated, it gives CASRPGGVPHEQYF.

This clone was seen once. In the same sample, other DNA sequences code for this CDR3. This sequence joins TRBV5-8 and TRBJ1-2; no clear D gene. From germline, CDR1 is SGHTS and CDR2 YDEGEE. This CDR3 contains 13 residues. Trimming shortened V by 1 base and J by 2 bases, and 6 bases separated the two germline ends. The CDR3 region is CASSLSGNYGYTF. CDR3 bases: TGTGCCAGCAGCTTGTCCGGAAACTATGGCTACACCTTC.

The genes are TRBV12-3 or TRBV12-4 and TRBJ2-5, with D tentatively TRBD2 (7 bases). The CDR3 sequence is 13 residues long. V was pared by 6 bases and J by 4 bases, with 12 bases between. The CDR3 is CASRRGASETQYF. In nucleotides, the CDR3 is TGTGCCAGCAGACGGGGGGCCTCAGAGACCCAGTACTTC.

V and J are TRBV12-3 or TRBV12-4 and TRBJ2-1, with D possibly being TRBD1 (5 bases). This CDR3 comprises 12 residues. Trimming took 3 bases from V and 9 from J, leaving 9 bases between them. CDR3 DNA sequence: TGTGCCAGCAGTTTTGAGGACACTGAGCAGTTCTTC. Its protein product is CASSFEDTEQFF.

The rearrangement joins TRBV19 to TRBJ1-2, with a possible D match to TRBD1 (6 bases). The CDR3 loop spans 16 amino acids. V was shortened by 6 bases and J by 7 bases, with 24 bases between the two germline ends. CDR1 and CDR2 from the germline V gene are LNHDA and SQIVND (reference sequence). The CDR3 here is CASSSEHGGAYFGYTF. For the CDR3, the DNA is TGTGCCAGTAGCTCAGAACACGGGGGCGCGTACTTTGGCTACACCTTC.

Details on this clone: Germline and junction disagree at one end, which may indicate a read error. The chain carries TRBV9 and TRBJ1-2; 8 positions agree with TRBD1. CDR1 is SGDLS and CDR2 is YYNGEE in the germline V gene. CDR3 size: 15 residues. The CDR3 nucleotides read TGTGCCAGCAGCGCACCCCCCGGGACAGGCCCCTCGAGGGCCTTC. As protein: CASSAPPGTGPSRAF.

The chain recombines TRBV7-2 with TRBJ2-3, with a tentative D call TRBD2 (6 bases). Trimming removed 4 bases at V and 0 bases at J, with 23 bases between. Germline assignment: CDR1 SGHTA and CDR2 FQGNSA. The CDR3 has 19 amino acids. CDR3 sequence (DNA): TGTGCCAGCAGCTCCCCTGCCGGGGGTTCTTCATGGAGCACAGATACGCAGTATTTT. The encoded protein is CASSSPAGGSSWSTDTQYF.

The CDR3 DNA reads as TGTGCCAGCAGTGAACTTTCCTCCTACAATGAGCAGTTCTTC. This encodes CASSELSSYNEQFF. The chain couples TRBV2 to TRBJ2-1; D is unresolved. Trimming removed 2 bases from V and 0 bases from J, with 5 bases in between. This CDR3 has 14 residues. The V gene's germline CDR1 is SNHLY and CDR2 FYNNEI.

DNA for the CDR3: TGTGCCAGCAGTCCCGGGACTAGCGGGAGGCCTAGCACAGATACGCAGTATTTT. Amino acid sequence: CASSPGTSGRPSTDTQYF. This sequence joins TRBV27 and TRBJ2-3; 15 positions match TRBD2. The CDR3 contains 18 residues. Looked up from germline, CDR1 is MNHEY and CDR2 is SMNVEV (reference sequence). The junction had 6 bases not matched to a gene; V was cut back by 5 bases and J by 0 bases.